This T cell receptor beta chain was recorded in a study of control samples from healthy donors and cancer patients. TCRdb keeps only in-frame clones here, not all; method: immunoSEQ multiplex PCR. The sample has over 100,000 clones, 88% seen once; the top ten hold about 3.4%. Germline V gene sequence: CDR1 SQVTM, CDR2 ANQGSEA. This CDR3 comprises 14 residues. V was pared by 4 bases and J by 4 bases, with 8 bases of the junction left unmatched. Sample: blood. This TCR was recovered from a man in his fifties or sixties in good health. This chain connects TRBV29-1 to TRBJ2-7; TRBD1 aligns across 9 bases. The CDR3: CSVGGTGRIYEQYF. The CDR3 bases are TGCAGCGTTGGTGGGACAGGGAGAATTTACGAGCAGTACTTC.